This T cell receptor (beta chain) was documented in a study of T cells in tumors after PD-1 blockade. Across the whole study: Excluded were patients with checkpoint blockade, immunosuppressants, or radiotherapy or other anti-cancer therapy within 4 weeks. Some patients also took daily vismodegib 150 mg during anti-PD-1 treatment. Blood samples averaged about 110,000 templates (range about 24,679-260,000) and some 35,000 unique clonotypes.

Sequencing was performed with immunoSEQ multiplex PCR; in TCRdb, only in-frame clones are kept and a portion is missing. The top ten hold about an eighth of the sample, which has about 59,000 clones, roughly 77% seen once. This CDR3 is built from 15 residues. J was trimmed by 2 bases and V by 6 bases; bases with no gene match: 4. Germline assignment: CDR1 SNHLY and CDR2 FYNNEI. The material sequenced was PBMCs, taken before anti-PD-1 treatment. The chain carries TRBV2 and TRBJ2-1; 10 bases are a match to TRBD2. The clonotype comes from a human donor with basal cell carcinoma. CDR3 nucleotide sequence: TGTGCCAGCAGCATCCTAGCGGGGGCCTACAATGAGCAGTTCTTC. It codes for CASSILAGAYNEQFF.